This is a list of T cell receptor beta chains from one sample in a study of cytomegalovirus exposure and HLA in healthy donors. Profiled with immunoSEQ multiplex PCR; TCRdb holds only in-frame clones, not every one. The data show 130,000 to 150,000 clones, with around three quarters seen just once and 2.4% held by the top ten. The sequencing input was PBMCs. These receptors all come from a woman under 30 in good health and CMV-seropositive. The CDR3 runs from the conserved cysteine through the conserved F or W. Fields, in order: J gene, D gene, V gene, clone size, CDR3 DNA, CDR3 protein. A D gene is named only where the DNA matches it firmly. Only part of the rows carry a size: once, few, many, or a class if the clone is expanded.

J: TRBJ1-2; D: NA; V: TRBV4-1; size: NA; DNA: TGCGCCAGCAGCCAAGACCGAGGAGTATTCGGCTACACCTTC; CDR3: CASSQDRGVFGYTF
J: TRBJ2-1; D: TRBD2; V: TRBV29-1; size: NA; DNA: TGCAGCGTGACGCGGACTAGCGGGGGGGCGGATGAGCAGTTCTTC; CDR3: CSVTRTSGGADEQFF
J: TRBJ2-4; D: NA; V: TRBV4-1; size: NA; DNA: TGCGCCAGCAGCCAAGTGCCTCTAGGGACAACAGCCAAAAACATTCAGTACTTC; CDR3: CASSQVPLGTTAKNIQYF
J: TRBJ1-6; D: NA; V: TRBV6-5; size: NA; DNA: TGTGCCAGCAGTTACTATGGCAGGGGAACCAATTCACCCCTCCACTTT; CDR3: CASSYYGRGTNSPLHF
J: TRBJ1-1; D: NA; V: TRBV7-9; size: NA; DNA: TGTGCCAGCAGCTCCGACAGCCTATCTGAAGCTTTCTTT; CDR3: CASSSDSLSEAFF
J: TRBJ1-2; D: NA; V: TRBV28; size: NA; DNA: TGTGCCAGCACCGTGACAGCCAACTATGGCTACACCTTC; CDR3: CASTVTANYGYTF
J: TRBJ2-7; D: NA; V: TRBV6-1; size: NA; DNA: TGTGCCAGCAGTGAGGGTTCAGGGGACTACGAGCAGTACTTC; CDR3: CASSEGSGDYEQYF
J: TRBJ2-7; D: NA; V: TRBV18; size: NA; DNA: TGTGCCAGCTCACCATTGCAGGATTCCTACGAGCAGTACTTC; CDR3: CASSPLQDSYEQYF
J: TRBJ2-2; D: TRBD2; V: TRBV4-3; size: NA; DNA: TGCGCCAGCAGCAAGCTAGCGGGGGGTTTCACCGGGGAGCTGTTTTTT; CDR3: CASSKLAGGFTGELFF
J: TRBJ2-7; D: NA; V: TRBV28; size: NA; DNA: TGTGCCAGCAGTCTCCGGAGGGCGCGGGAGCAGTACTTC; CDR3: CASSLRRAREQYF
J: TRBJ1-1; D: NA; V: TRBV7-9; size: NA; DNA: TGTGCCAGCTCCCCACCGGTTAGCACTGAAGCTTTCTTT; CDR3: CASSPPVSTEAFF
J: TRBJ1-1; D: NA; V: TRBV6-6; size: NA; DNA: TGTGCCAGCGGAAGAGACCGGGTAAGGAACACTGAAGCTTTCTTT; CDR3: CASGRDRVRNTEAFF
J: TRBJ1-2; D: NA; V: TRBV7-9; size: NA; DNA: TGTGCCAGCAGCTTAAGCCAATGGGGGGGATCCGGACAGGGCTACACCTTC; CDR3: CASSLSQWGGSGQGYTF
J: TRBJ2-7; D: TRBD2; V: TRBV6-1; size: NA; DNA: TGTGCCAGCAGACAGTATAGCGGGGCCCCCTACGAGCAGTACTTC; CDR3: CASRQYSGAPYEQYF
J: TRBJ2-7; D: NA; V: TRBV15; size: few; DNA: TGTGCCACCAGCAGAGATCAGGGGTACTCCTACGAGCAGTACTTC; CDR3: CATSRDQGYSYEQYF
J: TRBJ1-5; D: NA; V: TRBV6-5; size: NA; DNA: TGTGCCAGCAGAACAGGGTCGGGCAATCAGCCCCAGCATTTT; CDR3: CASRTGSGNQPQHF
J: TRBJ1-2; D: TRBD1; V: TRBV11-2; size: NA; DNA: TGTGCCAGCAGCTTCTCCTTGACAGGGGGCGGCTATGGCTACACCTTC; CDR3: CASSFSLTGGGYGYTF
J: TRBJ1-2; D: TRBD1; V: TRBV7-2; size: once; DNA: TGTGCCAGCAGCTCTAGAGGGACAGGGAATGGCTACACCTTC; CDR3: CASSSRGTGNGYTF
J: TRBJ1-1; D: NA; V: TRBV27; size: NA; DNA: TGTGCCAGCAGGTATATGGGGGGGCAAGGTGAAGCTTTCTTT; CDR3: CASRYMGGQGEAFF
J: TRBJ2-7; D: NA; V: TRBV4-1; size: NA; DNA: TGCGCCAGCAGCCAAGGGACTCAAGTCTACGAGCAGTACTTC; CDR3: CASSQGTQVYEQYF
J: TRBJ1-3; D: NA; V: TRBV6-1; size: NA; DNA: TGTGCCAGCAGTGTCAGTGCAGGAGGAAACACCATATATTTT; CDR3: CASSVSAGGNTIYF
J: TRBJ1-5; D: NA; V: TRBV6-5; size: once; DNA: TGTGCCAGCAGAACAGGGAGCCAGCCCCAGCATTTT; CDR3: CASRTGSQPQHF
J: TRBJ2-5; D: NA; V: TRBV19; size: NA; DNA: TGTGCCAGTAGTGCGGGACCGCAAGAGACCCAGTACTTC; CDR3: CASSAGPQETQYF
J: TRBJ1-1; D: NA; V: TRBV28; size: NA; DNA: TGTGCCAGCAGACTCCGCCACGTGAACACTGAAGCTTTCTTT; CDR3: CASRLRHVNTEAFF
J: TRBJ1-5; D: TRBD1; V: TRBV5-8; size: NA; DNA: TGTGCCAGCAGACCCGGACAGGGTAGAGGAAATCAGCCCCAGCATTTT; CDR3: CASRPGQGRGNQPQHF
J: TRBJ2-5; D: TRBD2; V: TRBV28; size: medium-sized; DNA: TGTGCCAGTACGGGACTAGCGGGGGAGGTAGAGACCCAGTACTTC; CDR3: CASTGLAGEVETQYF
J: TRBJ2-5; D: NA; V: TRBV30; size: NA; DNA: TGTGCCTGGAGTGTACTGGGCATTCCAGAGACCCAGTACTTC; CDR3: CAWSVLGIPETQYF
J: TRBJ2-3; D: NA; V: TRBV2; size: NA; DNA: TGTGCCAGCGGAAGGCAGGGGATCATAAACACAGATACGCAGTATTTT; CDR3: CASGRQGIINTDTQYF
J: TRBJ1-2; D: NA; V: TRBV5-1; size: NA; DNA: TGCGCCAGCAGCAGGTTAGGCGGGGGAGACGACTATGGCTACACCTTC; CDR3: CASSRLGGGDDYGYTF
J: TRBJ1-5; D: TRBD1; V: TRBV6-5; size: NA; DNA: TGTGCCAGCAGTTTCAGGGGGCCTGGCGATCAGCCCCAGCATTTT; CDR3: CASSFRGPGDQPQHF
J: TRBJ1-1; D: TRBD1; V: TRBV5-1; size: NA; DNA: TGCGCCAGCAGCTTACAGGGGGTAGAGAACACTGAAGCTTTCTTT; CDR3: CASSLQGVENTEAFF
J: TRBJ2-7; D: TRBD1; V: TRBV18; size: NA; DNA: TGTGCCAGCTCCTTAACAGGGGGCGGAGTTGACGAGCAGTACTTC; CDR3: CASSLTGGGVDEQYF
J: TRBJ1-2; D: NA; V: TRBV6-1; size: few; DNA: TGTGCCAGCAGTGTGTACAGGTTGAACTATGGCTACACCTTC; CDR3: CASSVYRLNYGYTF
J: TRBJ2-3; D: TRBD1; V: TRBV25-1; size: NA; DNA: TGTGCCAGCAGTGAGGGTTTTGGGAGACAGGGTGTGATAGATACGCAGTATTTT; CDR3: CASSEGFGRQGVIDTQYF
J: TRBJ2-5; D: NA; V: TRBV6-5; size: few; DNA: TGTGCCAGCAGGGTGGGCCGGGAGACCCAGTACTTC; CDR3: CASRVGRETQYF
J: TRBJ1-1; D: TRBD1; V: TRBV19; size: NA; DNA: TGTGCCAGTAGTACGGACAGGGTTTACAACACTGAAGCTTTCTTT; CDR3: CASSTDRVYNTEAFF
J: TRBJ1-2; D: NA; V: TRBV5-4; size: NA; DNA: TGTGCCAGCAGCCTAGACAGCCGAATCAACTATGGCTACACCTTC; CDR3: CASSLDSRINYGYTF